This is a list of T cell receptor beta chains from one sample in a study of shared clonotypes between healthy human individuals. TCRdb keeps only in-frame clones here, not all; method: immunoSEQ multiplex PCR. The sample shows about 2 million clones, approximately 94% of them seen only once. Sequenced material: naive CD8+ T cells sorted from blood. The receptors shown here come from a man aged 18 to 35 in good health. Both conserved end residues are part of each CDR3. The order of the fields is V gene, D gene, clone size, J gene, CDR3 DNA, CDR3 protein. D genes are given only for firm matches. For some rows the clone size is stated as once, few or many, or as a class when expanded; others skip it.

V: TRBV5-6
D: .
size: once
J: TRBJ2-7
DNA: TGTGCCAGCAGCCACTGGGACCGGAGCTCCTACGAGCAGTACTTC
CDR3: CASSHWDRSSYEQYF

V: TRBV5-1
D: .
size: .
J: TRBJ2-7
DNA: TGCGCCAGCAGCTTGGCCTCGGGCGGGACCTACGAGCAGTACTTC
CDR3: CASSLASGGTYEQYF

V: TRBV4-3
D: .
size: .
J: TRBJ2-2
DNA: TGCGCCAGCAGCCAAAGCAGGGGAGGCACCGGGGAGCTGTTTTTT
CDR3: CASSQSRGGTGELFF

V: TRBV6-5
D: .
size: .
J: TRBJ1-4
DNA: TGTGCCAGCAGTTACGGGGGCTCCCCTAATGAAAAACTGTTTTTT
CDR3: CASSYGGSPNEKLFF

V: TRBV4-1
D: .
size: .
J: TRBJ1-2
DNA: TGCGCCAGCAGCCAAGAGTGGACCGCGGATGGCTACACCTTC
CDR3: CASSQEWTADGYTF

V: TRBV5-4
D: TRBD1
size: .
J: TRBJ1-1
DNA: TGTGCCAGCAGCTTACAGGGGAGTACTGAAGCTTTCTTT
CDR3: CASSLQGSTEAFF

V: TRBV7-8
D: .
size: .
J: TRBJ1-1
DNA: TGTGCCAGCAGCTTATTAGTCCTGGGGAGGCCTGAAGCTTTCTTT
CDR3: CASSLLVLGRPEAFF

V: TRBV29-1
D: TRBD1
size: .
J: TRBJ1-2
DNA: TGCAGCGTATTTGGGACAGCTAACTATGGCTACACCTTC
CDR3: CSVFGTANYGYTF

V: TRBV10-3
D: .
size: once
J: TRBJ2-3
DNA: TGTGCCATCAGTGAGTCCTATGGGGGTAGCACAGATACGCAGTATTTT
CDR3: CAISESYGGSTDTQYF

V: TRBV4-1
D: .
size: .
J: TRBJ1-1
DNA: TGCGCCAGCAGCCCGAGCGGGGTGGGAAACACTGAAGCTTTCTTT
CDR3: CASSPSGVGNTEAFF

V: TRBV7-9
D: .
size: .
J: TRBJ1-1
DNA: TGTGCCAGCAGCTTAGGGGGGGTCGGCACTGAAGCTTTCTTT
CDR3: CASSLGGVGTEAFF

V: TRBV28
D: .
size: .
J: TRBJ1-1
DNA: TGTGCCAGCAGTTCCACGCCGGGGCGGGGCACTGAAGCTTTCTTT
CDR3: CASSSTPGRGTEAFF

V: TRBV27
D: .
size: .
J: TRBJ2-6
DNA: TGTGCCAGCAGCCAATACAGGGCTGGGGCCAACGTCCTGACTTTC
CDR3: CASSQYRAGANVLTF

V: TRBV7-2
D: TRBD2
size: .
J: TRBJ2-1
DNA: TGTGCCAGCAGCTTAACGAAGGGACTAGCGGGAACCAATGAGCAGTTCTTC
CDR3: CASSLTKGLAGTNEQFF

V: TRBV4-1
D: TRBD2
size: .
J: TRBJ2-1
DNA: TGCGCCAGCAGCCGGACTAGCGGCCCGGGTAATGAGCAGTTCTTC
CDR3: CASSRTSGPGNEQFF

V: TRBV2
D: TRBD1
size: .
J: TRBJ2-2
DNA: TGTGCCAGCAGTGAGGTCCAGGGGGCAAACACCGGGGAGCTGTTTTTT
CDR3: CASSEVQGANTGELFF

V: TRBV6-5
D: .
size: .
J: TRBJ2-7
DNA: TGTGCCAGCAGTTTACAGGGACCCTACGAGCAGTACTTC
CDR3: CASSLQGPYEQYF

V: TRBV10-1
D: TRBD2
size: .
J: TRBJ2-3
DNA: TGCGCCAGCAGTGAGCTAGCGGGGGGTAGCACAGATACGCAGTATTTT
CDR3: CASSELAGGSTDTQYF

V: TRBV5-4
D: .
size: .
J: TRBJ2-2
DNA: TGTGCCAGCAGCCTAAGGATGGCCGGGGAGCTGTTTTTT
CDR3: CASSLRMAGELFF

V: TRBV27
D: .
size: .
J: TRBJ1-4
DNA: TGTGCCAGCAGTTTATCGCACGGCGAAAAACTGTTTTTT
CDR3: CASSLSHGEKLFF

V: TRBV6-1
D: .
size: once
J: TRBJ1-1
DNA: TGTGCCAGCAGTCCAGGGTCGGGTGAAGCTTTCTTT
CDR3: CASSPGSGEAFF

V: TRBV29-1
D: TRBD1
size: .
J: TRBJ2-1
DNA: TGCAGCGTTGAGTCCGGGACAGGGGGCTCCTACTACAATGAGCAGTTCTTC
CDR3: CSVESGTGGSYYNEQFF

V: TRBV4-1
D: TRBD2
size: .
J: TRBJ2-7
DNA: TGCGCCAGCAGCCCGACTAGCGGGGGCACCTACGAGCAGTACTTC
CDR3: CASSPTSGGTYEQYF

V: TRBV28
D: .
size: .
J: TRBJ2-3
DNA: TGTGCCAGCAGTTTAGGAGACAGCACAGATACGCAGTATTTT
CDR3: CASSLGDSTDTQYF